The clone carrying this TCR beta chain was seen many times. The V and J ends lost 1 base and 8 bases, in that order; junction bases with no gene match: 19. This CDR3 is 20 amino acids long. Germline-derived CDR1 and CDR2 are LNHNV and YYDKDF (reference sequence). TCRdb recomputed calls from the RT-PCR reads with MiXCR, one row per CDR3 protein. The data show hundreds of thousands of distinct CDR3 sequences, around 13% seen once. This entry comes from a study of response to subunit inactivated influenza vaccine. The receptor's source is a man aged 50-59 years who received an inactivated influenza vaccine. The rearrangement uses TRBV15 and TRBJ2-1, with 11 bases that match TRBD2. Sequences were derived from PBMCs from blood, sampled 14 to 15 days before vaccination. In DNA form, the CDR3 reads TGTGCCACCAGCAGAGGGGTGGCTAGCGGGAGGATTATGTTAGGCGATGAGCAGTTCTTC. It yields the protein CATSRGVASGRIMLGDEQFF.